A selection of T cell receptor beta chains follows, all from one sample in a study of T cell repertoires in cytomegalovirus infection. TCRdb recomputed calls from the reads with MiXCR, one row per CDR3 protein. The sample yields roughly 100,000 distinct CDR3 sequences, more than 15% seen once. Sequenced sample: PBMCs. The receptors originated from a human donor in good health (CMV status not recorded). Some clones in this sample may be carry-over from other donors' samples. CDR3s include the opening cysteine and the closing phenylalanine or tryptophan. Each record gives: D gene, CDR3 length, V gene, clone size, J gene, CDR3 protein, CDR3 DNA. D genes are given only for firm matches. Some rows have no size entry. The others give once, few or many, or a class for an expanded clone.

d_call: TRBD1
cdr3_length: 14
v_call: TRBV28
clone_size: few
j_call: TRBJ1-5
cdr3_aa: CASSFSGTGQPQHF
cdr3_nt: TGTGCCAGCAGTTTTAGTGGGACAGGGCAGCCCCAGCATTTT

d_call: TRBD2
cdr3_length: 15
v_call: TRBV11-1
clone_size: many
j_call: TRBJ2-1
cdr3_aa: CASTYGVAGENEQFF
cdr3_nt: TGTGCCAGCACTTACGGCGTAGCGGGTGAAAATGAGCAGTTCTTC

d_call: TRBD1
cdr3_length: 15
v_call: TRBV11-2
clone_size: many
j_call: TRBJ1-5
cdr3_aa: CASSFGTGPNQPQHF
cdr3_nt: TGTGCCAGCAGCTTTGGGACAGGGCCTAATCAGCCCCAGCATTTT

d_call: TRBD2
cdr3_length: 13
v_call: TRBV20-1
clone_size: few
j_call: TRBJ2-7
cdr3_aa: CSARTSGGYEQYF
cdr3_nt: TGCAGTGCCAGGACTAGCGGGGGATACGAGCAGTACTTC

d_call: TRBD2
cdr3_length: 15
v_call: TRBV7-2
clone_size: many
j_call: TRBJ2-7
cdr3_aa: CASSLLAGAFLEQYF
cdr3_nt: TGTGCCAGCAGCTTACTAGCGGGGGCCTTCTTGGAGCAGTACTTC

d_call: NA
cdr3_length: 15
v_call: TRBV5-6
clone_size: many
j_call: TRBJ2-5
cdr3_aa: CASSSDMTDQETQYF
cdr3_nt: TGTGCCAGCAGCTCGGACATGACAGATCAAGAGACCCAGTACTTC

d_call: TRBD1
cdr3_length: 15
v_call: TRBV10-3
clone_size: NA
j_call: TRBJ1-2
cdr3_aa: CAISEGTGVNYGYTF
cdr3_nt: TGTGCCATCAGTGAGGGGACAGGAGTTAACTATGGCTACACCTTC

d_call: NA
cdr3_length: 15
v_call: TRBV6-1
clone_size: NA
j_call: TRBJ2-1
cdr3_aa: CASSESHGAYNEQIF
cdr3_nt: TGTGCCAGCAGTGAATCTCACGGGGCGTACAATGAGCAGATCTTC

d_call: TRBD2
cdr3_length: 14
v_call: TRBV7-2
clone_size: many
j_call: TRBJ2-3
cdr3_aa: CASSFGGGADTQYF
cdr3_nt: TGTGCCAGCAGCTTCGGGGGAGGGGCAGATACGCAGTATTTT

d_call: NA
cdr3_length: 12
v_call: TRBV14
clone_size: few
j_call: TRBJ2-3
cdr3_aa: CASSRAADTQYF
cdr3_nt: TGTGCCAGCAGCCGAGCAGCAGATACGCAGTATTTT

d_call: NA
cdr3_length: 14
v_call: TRBV2
clone_size: NA
j_call: TRBJ1-1
cdr3_aa: CASSDTRASTEAFF
cdr3_nt: TGTGCCAGCAGTGATACCCGGGCTTCTACTGAAGCTTTCTTT

d_call: NA
cdr3_length: 13
v_call: TRBV7-3
clone_size: few
j_call: TRBJ2-7
cdr3_aa: CATGLWGIREQYF
cdr3_nt: TGTGCCACCGGATTATGGGGGATTCGCGAGCAGTACTTC

d_call: TRBD2
cdr3_length: 15
v_call: TRBV7-9
clone_size: NA
j_call: TRBJ2-5
cdr3_aa: CASSLLAGPQETRYF
cdr3_nt: TGTGCCAGCAGCTTACTAGCGGGACCACAAGAGACCCGGTACTTC

d_call: NA
cdr3_length: 13
v_call: TRBV18
clone_size: NA
j_call: TRBJ1-2
cdr3_aa: CASSPRANYGYTF
cdr3_nt: TGTGCCAGCTCACCGCGGGCTAACTATGGCTACACCTTC

d_call: NA
cdr3_length: 15
v_call: TRBV7-9
clone_size: NA
j_call: TRBJ2-3
cdr3_aa: CASSTSNPSTDTQYF
cdr3_nt: NA

d_call: NA
cdr3_length: 16
v_call: TRBV2
clone_size: few
j_call: TRBJ2-1
cdr3_aa: CASRGVSILLGNEQFF
cdr3_nt: TGTGCCAGCAGGGGGGTTAGCATTTTATTGGGCAATGAGCAGTTCTTC

d_call: NA
cdr3_length: 13
v_call: TRBV20-1
clone_size: NA
j_call: TRBJ2-1
cdr3_aa: CSASQGIDNEQFF
cdr3_nt: TGCAGTGCTAGTCAGGGAATTGACAATGAGCAGTTCTTC

d_call: TRBD1
cdr3_length: 18
v_call: TRBV28
clone_size: NA
j_call: TRBJ2-3
cdr3_aa: CASSRRTGSFFRSDTQYF
cdr3_nt: TGTGCCAGCAGTCGCAGGACAGGGTCATTCTTTCGTTCAGATACGCAGTATTTT

d_call: TRBD1
cdr3_length: 15
v_call: TRBV5-1
clone_size: NA
j_call: TRBJ1-2
cdr3_aa: CASSTGDRSFHGYTF
cdr3_nt: TGCGCCAGCAGCACTGGGGACAGAAGCTTCCATGGCTACACCTTC

d_call: NA
cdr3_length: 13
v_call: TRBV29-1
clone_size: NA
j_call: TRBJ2-2
cdr3_aa: CSGEQGWTGELFF
cdr3_nt: TGCAGCGGGGAACAGGGTTGGACCGGGGAGCTGTTTTTT

d_call: NA
cdr3_length: 13
v_call: TRBV7-2
clone_size: many
j_call: TRBJ1-2
cdr3_aa: CASSFGGGYGYTF
cdr3_nt: TGTGCCAGCAGCTTTGGGGGGGGCTATGGCTACACCTTC

d_call: TRBD2
cdr3_length: 15
v_call: TRBV6-5
clone_size: NA
j_call: TRBJ2-1
cdr3_aa: CASSSPAGGNNEQFF
cdr3_nt: TGTGCCAGCAGTTCGCCAGCGGGGGGGAACAATGAGCAGTTCTTC

d_call: NA
cdr3_length: 14
v_call: TRBV28
clone_size: many
j_call: TRBJ2-5
cdr3_aa: CASSSRGGSETQYF
cdr3_nt: TGTGCCAGCAGTTCCCGGGGAGGCAGCGAGACCCAGTACTTC

d_call: NA
cdr3_length: 15
v_call: TRBV7-2
clone_size: many
j_call: TRBJ1-5
cdr3_aa: CASSLLEQINQPQHF
cdr3_nt: TGTGCCAGCAGCTTATTAGAACAGATCAATCAGCCCCAGCATTTT

d_call: TRBD1
cdr3_length: 16
v_call: TRBV11-1
clone_size: many
j_call: TRBJ1-1
cdr3_aa: CASSNRDRGRDTEAFF
cdr3_nt: TGTGCCAGCAGCAACCGGGACAGGGGGCGGGACACTGAAGCTTTCTTT

d_call: NA
cdr3_length: 14
v_call: TRBV5-1
clone_size: NA
j_call: TRBJ1-1
cdr3_aa: CASTLRTENTEAFF
cdr3_nt: TGCGCCAGCACCCTTAGGACGGAGAACACTGAAGCTTTCTTT